The 14 T cell receptor beta chains below were found in one sample sequenced in a study of T cells in Graves' hyperthyroidism and ophthalmopathy. Amplification yielded TCR beta CDR3 regions, with RNA transcripts as the source. Primed by the HTBI set, a first-round RT-PCR was run on the TCR CDR3. TCRdb ran MiXCR on the multiplex PCR reads and lists one entry per CDR3 protein. The table has some 250,000 distinct CDR3 sequences, around 15% seen once. The sequenced material came from blood. The receptors stem from a woman between 45 and 60 years old with Graves' hyperthyroidism that later progressed to Graves' ophthalmopathy.

This clonotype was counted at least ten times. This chain connects TRBV5-6 to TRBJ1-2, with unresolved D. CDR3 length: 13 amino acids. Trimming stripped 0 bases from V and 7 bases from J, with 10 bases between. Germline-derived CDR1 and CDR2 are SGHDT and YYEEEE. The CDR3 region is CASSLVTAGGYTF. As DNA, the CDR3 is TGTGCCAGCAGCTTGGTTACTGCTGGTGGCTACACCTTC. Based on the CDR3 plus reference TRBV5-6 and TRBJ1-2, the full variable domain is DAGVTQSPTHLIKTRGQQVTLRCSPKSGHDTVSWYQQALGQGPQFIFQYYEEEERQRGNFPDRFSGHQFPNYSSELNVNALLLGDSALYLCASSLVTAGGYTFGSGTRLTVV.

V gene TRBV24-1 combines with J gene TRBJ1-1, with a weak D call TRBD1 (6 bases). V was shortened by 4 bases and J by 1 base, with 15 bases between the two germline ends. Per germline, CDR1 KGHDR and CDR2 SFDVKD. This CDR3 comprises 16 residues. CDR3 DNA sequence: TGTGCCACCAGTGAGGGGACCTTACAGGGGAACACTGAAGCTTTCTTT. It translates to CATSEGTLQGNTEAFF.

The V call is TRBV5-6, the J call TRBJ2-2, with 8 bases aligning to TRBD2. J was trimmed by 3 bases and V by 0 bases; bases with no gene match: 4. Germline V gene lookup returns CDR1 SGHDT and CDR2 YYEEEE. The CDR3 is 16 residues long. Here the CDR3 reads CASSLVGGRYTGELFF. The CDR3 DNA reads as TGTGCCAGCAGCTTGGTAGGCGGGAGGTACACCGGGGAGCTGTTTTTT. The full variable domain, in which reference TRBV5-6 and TRBJ2-2 provide the parts outside the CDR3, is DAGVTQSPTHLIKTRGQQVTLRCSPKSGHDTVSWYQQALGQGPQFIFQYYEEEERQRGNFPDRFSGHQFPNYSSELNVNALLLGDSALYLCASSLVGGRYTGELFFGEGSRLTVL.

This clonotype was counted many times. The chain joins TRBV20-1 to TRBJ2-3, with no clear D. CDR1 and CDR2 from the germline V gene are DFQATT and SNEGSKA (reference sequence). V lost 5 bases and J lost 4, with 10 bases in between. CDR3 length: 12 amino acids. CDR3 nucleotide sequence: TGCAGTGCTGTTCAGGTGGCAGATACGCAGTATTTT. It encodes CSAVQVADTQYF.

This clonotype appeared many times. This chain joins TRBV7-9 and TRBJ1-4, with D possibly TRBD1 on 6 matching bases. The CDR3 consists of 16 residues. V lost 3 bases to trimming and J lost 8 bases, with 19 bases between them. Germline V CDR1 and CDR2: SEHNR, FQNEAQ (reference sequence). The CDR3 DNA reads as TGTGCCAGCAGCTTCCCTGGGGGCAGGGTTGGGGAAAAACTGTTTTTT. This encodes CASSFPGGRVGEKLFF.

This clonotype has a count of ten or more. The V call is TRBV29-1, the J call TRBJ2-2; D is unresolved. CDR3 length: 13 amino acids. V was shortened by 7 bases and J by 3 bases, with 12 bases between the two germline ends. The germline gives CDR1 SQVTM, CDR2 ANQGSEA. This CDR3 reads CSAGWTDTGELFF. CDR3 bases: TGCAGCGCTGGATGGACGGACACCGGGGAGCTGTTTTTT.

Points on this clonotype: With a much larger clone just one base away, this may be a read error. Without the conserved terminal phenylalanine or tryptophan, this CDR3 likely stems from a read error. This chain connects TRBV10-3 to TRBJ2-1; D ambiguous. Trimming left V 0 bases short and J 5 bases short, with 2 bases between. The CDR3 consists of 12 residues. Germline V lookup: CDR1 ENHRY, CDR2 SYGVKD. CDR3 coding DNA: TGTGCCATCAGTGAGTCTAACAATGAGCAGTTCTCC. It specifies CAISESNNEQFS.

This clonotype was counted between two and nine times. The V call is TRBV15, the J call TRBJ1-2; D is uncertain. This CDR3 region has 16 residues. V was pared by 0 bases and J by 5 bases, with 16 bases between. Germline-derived CDR1 and CDR2 are LNHNV and YYDKDF (reference sequence). CDR3 bases: TGTGCCACCAGCAGAGATTTGGGTCCGGGGAGATATGGCTACACCTTC. Its protein product is CATSRDLGPGRYGYTF.

In this sample, this clonotype turned up many times. The chain employs TRBV30 and TRBJ2-2, with 9 bases aligning to TRBD1. The germline V gene has CDR1 GTSNPN and CDR2 SVGIG (reference sequence). The CDR3 loop spans 18 amino acids. With 3 bases clipped from V and 1 base from J, the junction kept 12 bases outside the gene matches. The CDR3 loop is CAWRRARPGQGNTGELFF. The DNA of the CDR3 is TGTGCCTGGAGGCGCGCACGACCGGGACAGGGGAACACCGGGGAGCTGTTTTTT.

This clonotype was recorded many times. The CDR3 reads CASSLRAGGGSEQYF. Written as DNA, the CDR3 is TGCGCCAGCAGCTTGCGGGCGGGAGGCGGAAGCGAGCAGTACTTC. The chain employs TRBV5-1 and TRBJ2-7, with 8 positions matching TRBD2. CDR1 is SGHRS and CDR2 is YFSETQ in the germline V gene. CDR3 length: 15 residues. V trimming: 1 base; J trimming: 6 bases; junction bases outside the gene matches: 9.

J is TRBJ1-5 and V is TRBV4-2; perhaps TRBD1 as D (6 bases). The CDR3 spans 15 residues. Trimming shortened V by 1 base and J by 3 bases, and 10 bases separated the two germline ends. Germline V gives CDR1 LGHNA, CDR2 YNFKEQ. The CDR3 sequence is CASSQVRQANQPQHF. The CDR3 DNA is TGTGCCAGCAGCCAAGTCCGACAGGCCAATCAGCCCCAGCATTTT.

The table lists this clonotype with many counts. V is TRBV10-1 and J is TRBJ2-5; unclear D gene. Germline-derived CDR1 and CDR2 are WNHNN and SYGVQD (reference sequence). The CDR3 totals 13 residues. V was pared by 3 bases and J by 6 bases, with 11 bases between. Written as DNA, the CDR3 is TGCGCCAGCAGTGAAACCGGTTTGAAGACCCAGTACTTC. Its protein is CASSETGLKTQYF.

This clonotype was observed many times. This chain links TRBV6-1 with TRBJ2-5; 10 bases line up with TRBD2. The CDR3 is 16 residues long. Germline V gene lookup returns CDR1 MNHNS and CDR2 SASEGT. J lost 4 bases, V lost 6 bases, and 11 bases had no gene match. CDR3 DNA sequence: TGTGCCAGCAGCCCGGGACTAGCGAACCCGGGAGAGACCCAGTACTTC. It specifies CASSPGLANPGETQYF.

The sample holds many counts of this clonotype. This rearrangement joins TRBV18 to TRBJ2-7, with D hard to call. Germline assignment: CDR1 KGHSH and CDR2 LQKENI. This CDR3 has 15 residues. V lost 3 bases to trimming and J lost 2 bases, with 14 bases between them. The CDR3 DNA is TGTGCCAGCTCACCTAGGGAAGGATCGCCCTACGAGCAGTACTTC. Its translation: CASSPREGSPYEQYF.